This note documents a single TCR beta chain sequence. What it recognizes is unknown. The data derive from a study of cytomegalovirus exposure and HLA in healthy donors. Researchers ran the PCR with 60 Vbeta and 13 Jbeta primers. Produced via immunoSEQ multiplex PCR; TCRdb's table is partial and in-frame only. The sample lists under 200,000 clones; approximately 72% were seen once. The V gene's germline CDR1 is MNHNY and CDR2 SVGAGI (reference sequence). The CDR3 spans 14 residues. J gave up 4 bases and V 8 bases, and 8 bases lay outside the gene matches. Study-wide results and limits: Sequence variants that were highly shared formed a cluster that was likely a sequencing artifact.

V usage is TRBV6-6 and J usage is TRBJ1-1; 9 positions agree with TRBD1. The source is a female donor in good health and CMV-seronegative. Sample: PBMCs. In DNA, the CDR3 is TGTGCCAGCGGTGGTTGGGACAGGGTCACTGAAGCTTTCTTT. Amino acids: CASGGWDRVTEAFF.